The entry below gives a single T cell receptor (beta chain) sequence along with its context. Original methodology: Researchers report that nucleated cell counts were estimated from reference gene primer amplification. Some clones are missing from TCRdb's copy, which holds only in-frame ones; the method was immunoSEQ multiplex PCR. V and J calls and clone size come straight from that table; D and trimming were deduced from the DNA. The sample carries about 200,000 clones, roughly 86% recorded once. The CDR3 totals 14 residues. The V end was cut by 4 bases, the J end by 4 bases, with 14 bases between. Germline V gene data show CDR1 as SGHRS and CDR2 as YFSETQ. The sample belongs to a study of blood T cell repertoires in COVID-19. The wider study: The United States, Italy and Spain supplied acute and convalescent COVID-19 samples. Sources were T cells, B-cell-depleted T cells, or PBMCs; the material itself was cDNA or gDNA.

Sequenced input: peripheral blood. This receptor was taken from a man between 18 and 29 years old with active or convalescent COVID-19. The chain is built from TRBV5-1 and TRBJ1-2; D might be TRBD1 (6 bases). This CDR3 reads CASSPEGEGYGYTF. The CDR3 nucleotides are TGCGCCAGCAGCCCTGAGGGGGAGGGCTATGGCTACACCTTC.